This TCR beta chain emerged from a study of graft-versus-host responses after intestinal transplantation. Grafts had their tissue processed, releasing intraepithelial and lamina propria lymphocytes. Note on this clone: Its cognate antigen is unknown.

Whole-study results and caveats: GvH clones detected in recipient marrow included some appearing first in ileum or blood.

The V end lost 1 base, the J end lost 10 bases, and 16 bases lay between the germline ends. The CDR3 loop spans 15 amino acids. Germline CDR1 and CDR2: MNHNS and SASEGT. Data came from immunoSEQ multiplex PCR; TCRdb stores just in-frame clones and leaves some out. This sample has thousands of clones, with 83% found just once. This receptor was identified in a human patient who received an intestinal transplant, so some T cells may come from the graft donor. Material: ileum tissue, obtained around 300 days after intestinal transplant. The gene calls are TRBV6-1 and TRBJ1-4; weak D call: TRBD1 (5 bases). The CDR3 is CASSEGGRVLAKLFF. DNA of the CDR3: TGTGCCAGCAGTGAAGGGGGCAGGGTCCTTGCAAAACTGTTTTTT.